This T cell receptor (beta chain) was identified during a study of CD8 T cells in ankylosing spondylitis. A remark on this clonotype: Its antigen is undetermined.

Molecular-barcoded quantitative 5'-RACE produced these TCR beta libraries. MiXCR, run by TCRdb on the 5' RACE reads, gives a single entry per CDR3 protein. This sample has under 450,000 distinct CDR3 sequences, with approximately 17% found just once. The V gene end was trimmed by 5 bases and the J gene end by 6 bases; junction bases not matched to a gene: 9. This CDR3 contains 13 residues. CDR1 and CDR2 (germline): SQVTM, ANQGSEA. Study-wide results and caveats: Blood of patients with ankylosing spondylitis appeared to be characterized by a TCR beta motif of seven or eight highly homologous variants.

This sequence joins TRBV29-1 and TRBJ1-2, with 7 bases matching TRBD1. The receptor was isolated from a male donor with ankylosing spondylitis. The source material was blood, either unsorted or a sorted T cell fraction (not recorded which). The CDR3 loop reads CSVPRTGSDGYTF. The CDR3 DNA is TGCAGCGTTCCCCGGACAGGCTCGGATGGCTACACCTTC.